The text below deals with one T cell receptor (beta chain). Unmatched junction bases numbered 5, after V lost 2 bases and J lost 2 bases. This CDR3 is built from 15 residues. Looked up from germline, CDR1 is MNHEY and CDR2 is SMNVEV (reference sequence). The data belong to a study of shared clonotypes between healthy human individuals. Selected positively for CCR7 and CD45RO-negative, naive CD8 cells excluded terminally differentiated effector memory CD45RA+ cells. Assay used: immunoSEQ multiplex PCR; TCRdb lists only in-frame clones, some missing. The data contain 2 million to 2.5 million clones, just under 95% of them singletons.

The chain employs TRBV27 and TRBJ2-7; 8 bases fit TRBD1. Material: naive CD8+ T cells sorted from blood. The clonotype originates from a man aged 18 to 35 in good health. The CDR3 DNA reads TGTGCCAGCAGTTTAGCCGGGACAGGAACCTACGAGCAGTACTTC. It yields the protein CASSLAGTGTYEQYF.